The 21 T cell receptor beta chains listed next were all sequenced from one sample in a study of cytomegalovirus exposure and HLA in healthy donors. The study ran its PCR with 60 Vbeta and 13 Jbeta primers. Here immunoSEQ multiplex PCR was the method, and the copy in TCRdb shows in-frame clones only, minus some. The sample has about 160,000 clones, around four fifths seen once. Specimen: PBMCs. The receptors were sampled from a man aged 25 to 40 in good health and CMV-seronegative.

The genes are TRBV6-5 and TRBJ1-2; TRBD1 is a possible D gene (6 bases). V lost 5 bases, J lost 2 bases, and 6 bases lay in between. CDR1 is MNHEY, CDR2 SVGAGI, per germline. The CDR3 is 12 amino acids. The CDR3 bases are TGTGCCAGCAGTCAGGGGAACTATGGCTACACCTTC. This translates into CASSQGNYGYTF.

The rearrangement links TRBV5-6 to TRBJ1-1; D is possibly TRBD1 (5 bases). Trimming cost V 0 bases and J 5 bases, with 8 bases left between them. The CDR3 is 13 amino acids. The germline gives CDR1 SGHDT, CDR2 YYEEEE. In nucleotides, the CDR3 is TGTGCCAGCAGCTTGGGCAGGGAAACTGAAGCTTTCTTT. This sequence encodes CASSLGRETEAFF. The full variable domain, in which reference TRBV5-6 and TRBJ1-1 provide the parts outside the CDR3, is DAGVTQSPTHLIKTRGQQVTLRCSPKSGHDTVSWYQQALGQGPQFIFQYYEEEERQRGNFPDRFSGHQFPNYSSELNVNALLLGDSALYLCASSLGRETEAFFGQGTRLTVV.

The chain uses TRBV7-2 and TRBJ2-1, with a tentative D call TRBD1 (5 bases). Germline CDR1 SGHTA, CDR2 FQGNSA. The V and J ends lost 0 bases and 4 bases respectively, with 10 bases between them. CDR3 length: 15 residues. The CDR3 sequence: CASSLAETAYNEQFF. The CDR3 coding sequence is TGTGCCAGCAGCTTAGCGGAGACAGCGTACAATGAGCAGTTCTTC.

The rearrangement links TRBV5-5 to TRBJ1-1; D perhaps matches TRBD1 (5 bases). The length of the CDR3 is 15 residues. V shed 6 bases and J shed 0 bases, with 15 bases lying between them. The germline V gene encodes CDR1 SGHKS and CDR2 YYEKEE (reference sequence). In DNA form, the CDR3 reads TGTGCCAGCATCAATCCCGGGGGGATGAACACTGAAGCTTTCTTT. This gives the protein CASINPGGMNTEAFF.

The chain combines TRBV15 with TRBJ1-1, with D possibly matching TRBD1 (5 bases). V was trimmed by 3 bases and J by 5 bases, leaving 16 bases between them. This CDR3 has 15 amino acids. Germline-derived CDR1 and CDR2 are LNHNV and YYDKDF (reference sequence). CDR3 in amino acids: CATSSGQGDGTEAFF. CDR3 nucleotides: TGTGCCACCAGCAGTGGGCAGGGTGATGGAACTGAAGCTTTCTTT.

In this sample, this clone turned up a few times. The rearrangement uses TRBV11-2 and TRBJ2-1; TRBD2 agrees at 13 bases. CDR1 and CDR2 (germline): SGHAT, FQNNGV. V lost 8 bases to trimming and J lost 7 bases; unmatched junction nucleotides: 8. The CDR3 extends over 15 amino acids. CDR3 region: CASSTSGRAFNEQFF. The CDR3 region has the DNA TGTGCCAGCTCCACTAGCGGGAGGGCCTTTAATGAGCAGTTCTTC.

The chain carries TRBV28 and TRBJ1-1, with a tentative D call TRBD1 (6 bases). V lost 6 bases and J lost 1, with 12 bases in between. Germline V gene lookup returns CDR1 MDHEN and CDR2 SYDVKM. This CDR3 has 14 residues. CDR3 nucleotides: TGTGCCAGCAGCCACAAACAGGGGAACACTGAAGCTTTCTTT. Translated, it gives CASSHKQGNTEAFF.

The chain recombines TRBV7-6 with TRBJ1-5, with 8 bases aligning to TRBD1. Germline CDR1 reads SGHVS; CDR2 reads FNYEAQ. With V trimmed by 1 base and J by 0 bases, 2 bases remained unmatched. The CDR3 runs to 16 residues. CDR3 region: CASSLGTGNSNQPQHF. CDR3 nucleotides: TGTGCCAGCAGCTTAGGGACAGGGAATAGCAATCAGCCCCAGCATTTT. The whole variable domain, remainder taken from reference TRBV7-6 and TRBJ1-5, is GAGVSQSPRYKVTKRGQDVALRCDPISGHVSLYWYRQALGQGPEFLTYFNYEAQQDKSGLPNDRFSAERPEGSISTLTIQRTEQRDSAMYRCASSLGTGNSNQPQHFGDGTRLSIL.

This chain connects TRBV27 to TRBJ2-7, with D possibly TRBD1 on 6 matching bases. Germline V lookup: CDR1 MNHEY, CDR2 SMNVEV (reference sequence). V shed 3 bases and J shed 4 bases, with 16 bases lying between them. The CDR3 contains 15 residues. The CDR3 bases are TGTGCCAGCAGTTTGACCCCAGGGGATTGGTACGAGCAGTACTTC. Residues: CASSLTPGDWYEQYF.

This clone has a single count. The V call is TRBV6-5, the J call TRBJ2-1, with 11 positions matching TRBD2. This CDR3 comprises 15 residues. Trimming cost V 6 bases and J 5 bases; bases outside gene matches: 6. Germline-derived CDR1 and CDR2 are MNHEY and SVGAGI. As DNA, the CDR3 is TGTGCCAGCAGCCGGACTAGCGGGTCTCACAATGAGCAGTTCTTC. This encodes CASSRTSGSHNEQFF.

V is TRBV6-5 and J is TRBJ1-2; the D gene is possibly TRBD1 (5 bases). The CDR3 has 15 amino acids. The V gene's germline CDR1 is MNHEY and CDR2 SVGAGI. Trimming left V 2 bases short and J 4 bases short, with 14 bases between. Here the CDR3 reads CASSYQQEPIYGYTF. CDR3 nucleotides: TGTGCCAGCAGTTACCAACAGGAACCGATCTATGGCTACACCTTC.

This clone was counted a few times. The V and J genes are TRBV2 and TRBJ2-2; 7 nucleotides match TRBD1. CDR1 and CDR2 (germline): SNHLY, FYNNEI. V lost 6 bases to trimming and J lost 5 bases; unmatched junction nucleotides: 3. This CDR3 is built from 13 residues. Here the CDR3 DNA reads TGTGCCAGCAGGAACAGGGGAACCGGGGAGCTGTTTTTT. Amino acid sequence: CASRNRGTGELFF.

The rearrangement links TRBV19 to TRBJ1-1, with D perhaps matching TRBD1 (6 bases). The CDR3 has 13 amino acids. V was cut by 7 bases and J by 1 base, with 10 bases left in between. Germline CDR1 and CDR2: LNHDA and SQIVND (reference sequence). The chain's CDR3 is CASNRGANTEAFF. In nucleotides, the CDR3 is TGTGCCAGTAACCGGGGGGCGAACACTGAAGCTTTCTTT.

The J gene is TRBJ2-1, the V gene TRBV5-3, with TRBD2 identical over 12 bases. TRBV5-3 has ORF status, its function being uncertain. The CDR3 spans 15 residues. Trimming cost V 4 bases and J 4 bases; bases outside gene matches: 3. The DNA for the CDR3 is TGTGCCAGAAGCCCGGGGACTAGCGGGTACAATGAGCAGTTCTTC. The encoded protein is CARSPGTSGYNEQFF.

The J gene is TRBJ2-2, the V gene TRBV30, with D perhaps TRBD2 (5 bases). CDR1 is GTSNPN, CDR2 SVGIG, per germline (reference sequence). This CDR3 contains 15 residues. V was cut by 3 bases and J by 4 bases, with 15 bases left in between. The CDR3: CAWRVGASGTGELFF. The DNA for the CDR3 is TGTGCCTGGAGAGTCGGCGCCAGCGGCACCGGGGAGCTGTTTTTT. Full variable domain (rest looked up from reference TRBV30 and TRBJ2-2): SQTIHQWPATLVQPVGSPLSLECTVEGTSNPNLYWYRQAAGRGLQLLFYSVGIGQISSEVPQNLSASRPQDRQFILSSKKLLLSDSGFYLCAWRVGASGTGELFFGEGSRLTVL.

V is TRBV5-8 and J is TRBJ2-5; 10 nucleotides align to TRBD2. J was trimmed by 7 bases and V by 2 bases; bases with no gene match: 5. Germline CDR1 and CDR2: SGHTS and YDEGEE. This CDR3 has 14 amino acids. The CDR3 region has the DNA TGTGCCAGCAGCTTTAGATTAGCGGGGGGGACCCAGTACTTC. Protein: CASSFRLAGGTQYF.

This clone turned up a few times. This chain joins TRBV7-9 and TRBJ2-3; 9 bases fit TRBD1. In germline, CDR1 is SEHNR, CDR2 FQNEAQ (reference sequence). J gave up 3 bases and V 5 bases, and 6 bases lay outside the gene matches. This CDR3 contains 15 residues. CDR3 in amino acids: CASSPRQGETDTQYF. The CDR3 DNA is TGTGCCAGCAGCCCTCGACAGGGGGAGACAGATACGCAGTATTTT. The whole variable domain, remainder taken from reference TRBV7-9 and TRBJ2-3, is DTGVSQNPRHKITKRGQNVTFRCDPISEHNRLYWYRQTLGQGPEFLTYFQNEAQLEKSRLLSDRFSAERPKGSFSTLEIQRTEQGDSAMYLCASSPRQGETDTQYFGPGTRLTVL.

This clone occurred once. The chain uses TRBV29-1 and TRBJ1-1; D is possibly TRBD1 (6 bases). The CDR3 runs 16 residues. Germline V gene lookup returns CDR1 SQVTM and CDR2 ANQGSEA. V gave up 7 bases and J gave up 3 bases, with 24 bases separating them. DNA of the CDR3: TGCAGCGCCTCCCCGCTGGGGGGGGCCCGGGACACTGAAGCTTTCTTT. Residues: CSASPLGGARDTEAFF. The full variable domain, with the rest looked up from reference TRBV29-1 and TRBJ1-1, is SAVISQKPSRDICQRGTSLTIQCQVDSQVTMMFWYRQQPGQSLTLIATANQGSEATYESGFVIDKFPISRPNLTFSTLTVSNMSPEDSSIYLCSASPLGGARDTEAFFGQGTRLTVV.

On this clone: Additional DNA sequences in this sample encode the identical CDR3. The chain joins TRBV9 to TRBJ2-5; no firm D call. This CDR3 has 12 amino acids. CDR1 is SGDLS and CDR2 is YYNGEE in the germline V gene. V lost 0 bases and J 3 bases, leaving 3 bases between the germline ends. The CDR3, as DNA: TGTGCCAGCAGCGTAGCAGAAGAGACCCAGTACTTC. It encodes CASSVAEETQYF.

The chain joins TRBV6-6 to TRBJ1-2; D might be TRBD1 (6 bases). Germline values: CDR1 MNHNY, CDR2 SVGAGI (reference sequence). V lost 7 bases and J 0 bases, leaving 18 bases between the germline ends. The CDR3 contains 16 residues. The CDR3 spells CASNPLRTASNYGYTF. The CDR3 DNA follows: TGTGCCAGCAACCCCTTACGGACAGCTTCTAACTATGGCTACACCTTC.

This clone was observed a single time. The CDR3 loop reads CAIREDRGGNYEQYF. CDR3 coding DNA: TGTGCCATCAGAGAAGACAGGGGTGGTAACTACGAGCAGTACTTC. This chain links TRBV10-3 with TRBJ2-7; TRBD1 matches at 8 bases. The CDR3 loop spans 15 amino acids. Germline V gene data show CDR1 as ENHRY and CDR2 as SYGVKD. The trim removed 6 bases at V and 3 bases at J, leaving 10 bases unmatched.